These 21 T cell receptor beta chains originate from one sample sequenced in a study of blood T cell repertoires in COVID-19. Measured with immunoSEQ multiplex PCR; TCRdb has only the in-frame clones, and not every one. The sample contains 150,000 to 200,000 clones, about 88% of which appear only once. The sequencing sample was made of peripheral blood. These receptors all stem from an elderly woman in a cohort sampled during active or convalescent COVID-19.

The V call is TRBV18, the J call TRBJ1-6; 10 positions match TRBD1. V shed 2 bases and J 9 bases; nucleotides not matched to a gene: 4. The CDR3 loop spans 15 amino acids. Germline V lookup: CDR1 KGHSH, CDR2 LQKENI. CDR3 nucleotides: TGTGCCAGCTCACCAGAGACAGGGGGCACTTCACCCCTCCACTTT. It specifies CASSPETGGTSPLHF.

This clone was detected only a few times. The chain joins TRBV28 to TRBJ1-4; D uncertain. The CDR3 contains 15 residues. The V end lost 4 bases, the J end lost 1 base, and 10 bases lay between the germline ends. Germline CDR1 is MDHEN and CDR2 is SYDVKM. CDR3 sequence: CASSSLLGTNEKLFF. The CDR3 DNA reads as TGTGCCAGCAGTTCGTTACTTGGAACTAATGAAAAACTGTTTTTT. The full variable domain, with the rest looked up from reference TRBV28 and TRBJ1-4, is DVKVTQSSRYLVKRTGEKVFLECVQDMDHENMFWYRQDPGLGLRLIYFSYDVKMKEKGDIPEGYSVSREKKERFSLILESASTNQTSMYLCASSSLLGTNEKLFFGSGTQLSVL.

The chain has TRBV3-1 (or the pseudogene TRBV3-2) and TRBJ2-5; TRBD2 aligns across 14 bases. Germline V gene lookup returns CDR1 LGHDT and CDR2 YNNKEL (reference sequence). V was clipped by 4 bases and J by 3 bases; unmatched bases: 4. This CDR3 is 16 amino acids long. This CDR3 reads CASSRVTSGGEETQYF. The CDR3, as DNA: TGTGCCAGCAGCCGGGTGACTAGCGGGGGGGAAGAGACCCAGTACTTC.

The chain carries TRBV19 and TRBJ1-6; possibly TRBD1 for D (5 bases). The CDR3 is 17 residues long. Germline V CDR1 and CDR2: LNHDA, SQIVND (reference sequence). Trimming cost V 2 bases and J 3 bases, with 14 bases left between them. The CDR3 region has the DNA TGTGCCAGTAGTATATATTTCGGCAGGGACTATAATTCACCCCTCCACTTT. This translates into CASSIYFGRDYNSPLHF.

J is TRBJ2-2 and V is TRBV10-3; D gene uncertain. This CDR3 contains 15 residues. V was trimmed by 1 base and J by 0 bases, leaving 6 bases between them. The V gene's germline CDR1 is ENHRY and CDR2 SYGVKD. As DNA, the CDR3 is TGTGCCATCAGTGAGTTTGCGCCGAACACCGGGGAGCTGTTTTTT. This codes for CAISEFAPNTGELFF.

The chain employs TRBV28 and TRBJ1-2; D is perhaps TRBD1 (5 bases). This CDR3 is built from 11 residues. V was cut by 6 bases and J by 8 bases, with 10 bases left in between. The germline CDR1 and CDR2 sequences are MDHEN and SYDVKM. In DNA, the CDR3 is TGTGCCAGCAGACAAAGGGGAGGCTACACCTTC. This translates into CASRQRGGYTF.

This chain uses TRBV19 with TRBJ1-5; D gene unclear. With 3 bases removed from V and 0 bases from J, the gap between germline ends came to 9 bases. Germline V CDR1 and CDR2: LNHDA, SQIVND (reference sequence). The CDR3 runs to 15 residues. CDR3 nucleotide sequence: TGTGCCAGTAGTATCAGTCTTTATAGCAATCAGCCCCAGCATTTT. Protein sequence: CASSISLYSNQPQHF.

The rearrangement uses TRBV7-2 and TRBJ1-5; tentative D call: TRBD1 (5 bases). Germline-derived CDR1 and CDR2 are SGHTA and FQGNSA. Trimming shortened V by 3 bases and J by 3 bases, and 9 bases separated the two germline ends. The CDR3 loop spans 14 amino acids. CDR3 DNA: TGTGCCAGCAGCTTCCGACAGATCAATCAGCCCCAGCATTTT. Protein sequence: CASSFRQINQPQHF.

This sequence joins TRBV18 and TRBJ1-2, with TRBD1 as a possible D gene (5 bases). This CDR3 contains 12 residues. The germline CDR1 and CDR2 sequences are KGHSH and LQKENI. V was clipped by 6 bases and J by 3 bases, with 8 bases between them. CDR3 region: CASSGRDYGYTF. The DNA for the CDR3 is TGTGCCAGCTCGGGCAGGGACTATGGCTACACCTTC.

This sequence joins TRBV19 and TRBJ1-4; 11 positions match TRBD1. V gave up 6 bases and J gave up 2 bases; unmatched junction bases: 5. Germline lookup yields CDR1 LNHDA and CDR2 SQIVND (reference sequence). CDR3 length: 16 amino acids. CDR3 region: CASRRGQGATNEKLFF. CDR3 DNA: TGTGCCAGTAGAAGAGGACAGGGGGCGACTAATGAAAAACTGTTTTTT.

The rearrangement joins TRBV19 to TRBJ2-3; D may be TRBD1 (6 bases). This CDR3 spans 15 amino acids. Between the trimmed V and J ends, which lost 3 bases and 3 bases, there was a span of 13 bases. In germline, CDR1 is LNHDA, CDR2 SQIVND (reference sequence). CDR3 in DNA: TGTGCCAGTAGTATTCGCAGGGGCCGGACAGATACGCAGTATTTT. Protein: CASSIRRGRTDTQYF. Using reference TRBV19 and TRBJ2-3 for the parts outside the CDR3, the full variable domain is DGGITQSPKYLFRKEGQNVTLSCEQNLNHDAMYWYRQDPGQGLRLIYYSQIVNDFQKGDIAEGYSVSREKKESFPLTVTSAQKNPTAFYLCASSIRRGRTDTQYFGPGTRLTVL.

This sequence joins TRBV11-3 and TRBJ1-3, with D perhaps matching TRBD1 (6 bases). CDR3 length: 15 residues. Germline CDR1 SGHNT, CDR2 YENEEA. V lost 0 bases and J lost 4, with 10 bases in between. CDR3: CASSLEGARGNTIYF. CDR3 sequence (DNA): TGTGCCAGCAGCTTAGAGGGGGCGAGAGGAAACACCATATATTTT.

The chain uses TRBV18 and TRBJ1-3, with D unclear. The CDR3 is 15 residues long. Germline-derived CDR1 and CDR2 are KGHSH and LQKENI. The V gene lost 2 bases and the J gene lost 2 bases, with 10 bases spanning the gap. The CDR3 DNA sequence: TGTGCCAGCTCACCATCCGGGGTAGCTGGAAACACCATATATTTT. As protein: CASSPSGVAGNTIYF.

The chain employs TRBV5-1 and TRBJ1-1; D not resolved. The V gene's germline CDR1 is SGHRS and CDR2 YFSETQ. The CDR3 length is 16 residues. V lost 1 base to trimming and J lost 0 bases, with 13 bases between them. The CDR3 bases are TGCGCCAGCAGCTTGCTTGCGTCGGGGATGAACACTGAAGCTTTCTTT. The encoded protein is CASSLLASGMNTEAFF.

This clone was picked up one time. The chain joins TRBV4-2 to TRBJ2-2; 8 bases agree with TRBD2. The CDR3 spans 18 residues. Germline values: CDR1 LGHNA, CDR2 YNFKEQ. Trimming at V came to 1 base and at J to 6 bases, leaving 13 bases not matched to a gene. The CDR3 sequence is CASSQVSGGGTTAGELFF. The CDR3 DNA follows: TGTGCCAGCAGCCAAGTGAGCGGGGGCGGGACGACGGCCGGGGAGCTGTTTTTT.

The rearrangement joins TRBV28 to TRBJ2-7; TRBD2 might be the D (6 bases). The CDR3 is 15 residues long. V was clipped by 2 bases and J by 2 bases, with 13 bases between them. CDR1 and CDR2 (germline): MDHEN, SYDVKM. The CDR3: CASSLAQAGPYEQYF. In DNA, the CDR3 is TGTGCCAGCAGTTTAGCCCAAGCGGGTCCCTACGAGCAGTACTTC.

The chain has TRBV7-2 and TRBJ1-2; D call uncertain. From germline, CDR1 is SGHTA and CDR2 FQGNSA. CDR3 size: 14 residues. Trimming removed 1 base from V and 4 bases from J, with 10 bases in between. The CDR3 spells CASSLDGFGYGYTF. The CDR3 nucleotides read TGTGCCAGCAGCTTAGACGGGTTTGGCTATGGCTACACCTTC. Combining the CDR3 with reference TRBV7-2 and TRBJ1-2 gives the whole variable domain GAGVSQSPSNKVTEKGKDVELRCDPISGHTALYWYRQSLGQGLEFLIYFQGNSAPDKSGLPSDRFSAERTGGSVSTLTIQRTQQEDSAVYLCASSLDGFGYGYTFGSGTRLTVV.

The gene calls are TRBV28 and TRBJ1-2, with a weak D call TRBD1 (5 bases). CDR3 length equals 12 residues. V lost 5 bases, J lost 7 bases, and 11 bases lay in between. Per the germline V gene, CDR1 is MDHEN and CDR2 is SYDVKM. The CDR3 nucleotides are TGTGCCAGCAGTCTCCCAAGGGGTGGCTACACCTTC. This codes for CASSLPRGGYTF.

This chain uses TRBV7-2 with TRBJ1-5, with 8 nucleotides matching TRBD1. The germline V gene has CDR1 SGHTA and CDR2 FQGNSA. The J segment lost 8 bases and the V segment lost 5 bases, leaving 8 bases of the junction unmatched. The CDR3 sequence is 14 residues long. CDR3 loop: CASSRTGHWEPQHF. CDR3 DNA sequence: TGTGCCAGCAGCAGGACAGGGCATTGGGAGCCCCAGCATTTT.

This rearrangement joins TRBV5-6 to TRBJ2-1, with D unclear. The CDR3 runs to 17 residues. V lost 4 bases and J lost 1, with 18 bases in between. Germline values: CDR1 SGHDT, CDR2 YYEEEE. The CDR3 region has the DNA TGTGCCAGCAGCGAGACGATAGACGGAGTTTCCTACAATGAGCAGTTCTTC. This gives the protein CASSETIDGVSYNEQFF.

This chain links TRBV30 with TRBJ1-5, with 8 bases matching TRBD1. The CDR3 has 14 residues. Germline CDR1 GTSNPN, CDR2 SVGIG (reference sequence). The trim removed 0 bases at V and 6 bases at J, leaving 4 bases unmatched. The CDR3 sequence: CAWSVRQGLQPQHF. The CDR3, as DNA: TGTGCCTGGAGTGTACGACAGGGGCTTCAGCCCCAGCATTTT.